This entry features one TCR beta chain sequence. Its antigen remains unidentified. The data belong to a study of cytomegalovirus exposure and HLA in healthy donors. Study in general: For the approximately 430 genotyped donors, around 76% fell within the Caucasian-associated ancestry cluster.

With 60 Vbeta and 13 Jbeta primers, the PCR was carried out. Sequencing used immunoSEQ multiplex PCR; TCRdb keeps in-frame clones, though not all of them. The repertoire holds around 100,000 clones, with around two thirds as singletons. V dropped 2 bases and J dropped 3; count of bases not matched to a gene: 2. Looked up from germline, CDR1 is ENHRY and CDR2 is SYGVKD. This CDR3 contains 14 residues. This cohort consisted of healthy bone marrow donors. Study-wide results and caveats: For TCR beta chains, V- and J-gene trimming was later linked to a missense DCLRE1C variant. DRB1 had the most TCR associations and HLA-C the fewest, a later analysis found, with rates varying by HLA locus.

This clonotype originated in a man aged 25 to 40 in good health and CMV-seropositive. The chain employs TRBV10-3 and TRBJ2-7; 9 bases are shared with TRBD1. Material: PBMCs. CDR3 amino acids: CAISEGTGIYEQYF. Here the CDR3 DNA reads TGTGCCATCAGTGAGGGGACAGGGATCTACGAGCAGTACTTC.